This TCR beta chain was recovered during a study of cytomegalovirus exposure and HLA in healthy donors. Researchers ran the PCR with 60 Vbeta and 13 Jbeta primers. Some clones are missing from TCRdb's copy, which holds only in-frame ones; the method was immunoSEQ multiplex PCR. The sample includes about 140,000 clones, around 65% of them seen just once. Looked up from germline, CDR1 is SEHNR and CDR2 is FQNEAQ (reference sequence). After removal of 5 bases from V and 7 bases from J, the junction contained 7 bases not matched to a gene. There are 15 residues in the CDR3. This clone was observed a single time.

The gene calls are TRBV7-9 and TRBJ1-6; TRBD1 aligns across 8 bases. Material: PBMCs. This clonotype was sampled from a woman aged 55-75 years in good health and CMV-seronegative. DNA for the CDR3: TGTGCCAGCAGCCCAGATGACAGGGGAAATTCACCCCTCCACTTT. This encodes CASSPDDRGNSPLHF.